This TCR beta chain derives from a study of T cells in Graves' hyperthyroidism and ophthalmopathy. Findings of the study overall: In simple terms, a model built on 13 V-J features told ophthalmopathy apart from stable hyperthyroidism.

Worth noting for this clonotype: Its antigen is still unknown. The junction shows a germline mismatch at one end, possibly a read error.

Diagnoses rested on clinical symptoms, serum thyroxine and TRAb, thyroid ultrasound and orbital computed tomography. PBMCs came from 9 to 10 ml fresh peripheral blood. CDR3 length: 14 amino acids. Germline V gives CDR1 SGHRS, CDR2 YFSETQ. Amplification yielded TCR beta CDR3 regions, with RNA transcripts as the source. Researchers ran a first-round RT-PCR on the TCR CDR3 using the HTBI primer set. MiXCR, applied by TCRdb to the multiplex PCR reads, yields one record per CDR3 protein. The repertoire includes roughly 720,000 distinct CDR3 sequences, around 16% of them detected once, and roughly 15% sits in the top ten.

What was sequenced was blood. The receptor's source is a man aged 45-65 years with Graves' hyperthyroidism. This chain uses TRBV5-1 with TRBJ1-2, with D uncertain. This CDR3 is CASILGTANDGYTF. The CDR3 DNA reads TGCGCCAGCATCTTGGGCACCGCTAACGATGGCTACACCTTC.